This T cell receptor (beta chain) was sequenced during a study of a mutant IDH1 vaccine in newly diagnosed glioma. The wider study: Commencement of vaccination occurred 4-6 weeks following radiotherapy alone, or concurrently with temozolomide cycles.

This CDR3 spans 13 amino acids. Germline CDR1 and CDR2: SGHAT and FQNNGV. V gave up 3 bases and J gave up 6 bases, with 11 bases separating them. In the case of this clone: What it binds is not known.

Assay: immunoSEQ multiplex PCR; the TCRdb copy retains only in-frame clones and omits some. The sample records fewer than 35,000 clones, more than 75% being singletons. As for time point: week 35, safety follow-up. In the vaccine, a single dose held 300 ug of the mutant IDH1 20-mer peptide, along with topical imiquimod. The sample consisted of PBMCs, taken from a glioma patient whose treatment included an IDH1 peptide vaccine. This TCR derives from a man younger than 45 with glioma. V and J are TRBV11-2 and TRBJ1-1; possible D gene TRBD1, 6 bases. CDR3 protein: CASSFRGAAEAFF. DNA of the CDR3: TGTGCCAGCAGCTTCAGGGGAGCGGCTGAAGCTTTCTTT.